A single sample gave rise to the 28 T cell receptor beta chains below, sequenced in a study of vaccination effects on CD4 cells after COVID-19. What these receptors recognize is not known. With the ViraFEST assay, the study expanded antigen-specific CD4+ T cells using viral peptide pools, then sequenced them. When ten to eleven days of culture had elapsed, CD4+ T cells were isolated. Each participant was administered two doses of either the BNT162b2 or the mRNA-1273 vaccine. Clones were sequenced by immunoSEQ multiplex PCR, and TCRdb holds only the in-frame ones, with some missing. The sample carries about 16,000 clones, 76% recorded once. Material: CD4+ T cells from PBMCs cultured with HCoV-NL63 spike peptides, obtained after COVID-19 vaccination. Receptor source: a human donor who received a COVID-19 vaccine.

The chain recombines TRBV5-1 with TRBJ2-3; TRBD2 matches at 9 bases. CDR3 size: 15 residues. The V and J ends lost 7 bases and 0 bases, in that order; junction bases with no gene match: 6. From germline, CDR1 is SGHRS and CDR2 YFSETQ. CDR3 bases: TGCGCCAGCTTTAGCGGGAGAGGTAGCACAGATACGCAGTATTTT. Translating it yields CASFSGRGSTDTQYF.

This chain uses TRBV28 with TRBJ2-1; 13 positions agree with TRBD2. The V gene's germline CDR1 is MDHEN and CDR2 SYDVKM. CDR3 length: 15 amino acids. The V gene end was trimmed by 4 bases and the J gene end by 7 bases; junction bases not matched to a gene: 4. CDR3 protein: CASSSLAGGPNEQFF. CDR3 DNA: TGTGCCAGCAGTTCACTAGCGGGAGGGCCGAATGAGCAGTTCTTC.

This clone has only a few counts. The chain employs TRBV27 and TRBJ2-7; a weak D match, TRBD2 (6 bases). This CDR3 comprises 13 residues. From germline, CDR1 is MNHEY and CDR2 SMNVEV (reference sequence). Trimming shortened V by 2 bases and J by 2 bases, and 7 bases separated the two germline ends. The CDR3 DNA reads as TGTGCCAGCAGTTTAGCGGGGCCCTACGAGCAGTACTTC. Its protein product is CASSLAGPYEQYF.

This clone has just a few counts. This chain links TRBV10-3 with TRBJ1-2; weak D call: TRBD1 (6 bases). The V end lost 3 bases, the J end lost 1 base, and 15 bases lay between the germline ends. The germline CDR1 and CDR2 sequences are ENHRY and SYGVKD. This CDR3 is built from 16 residues. In DNA, the CDR3 is TGTGCCATCAGTGAAAAAAGCTGGACAGTTAACTATGGCTACACCTTC. Translation: CAISEKSWTVNYGYTF.

The V gene is TRBV19, the J gene TRBJ2-7; D not certain. This CDR3 is built from 13 residues. The V end was cut by 4 bases, the J end by 3 bases, with 10 bases between. Germline CDR1 reads LNHDA; CDR2 reads SQIVND (reference sequence). The CDR3 loop is CASSSTLGYEQYF. Here the CDR3 DNA reads TGTGCCAGTAGTAGCACATTAGGCTACGAGCAGTACTTC.

The J gene is TRBJ1-3, the V gene TRBV28, with a possible D match to TRBD1 (5 bases). Trimming removed 5 bases at V and 4 bases at J, with 9 bases between. CDR3 length: 13 residues. The V gene's germline CDR1 is MDHEN and CDR2 SYDVKM. CDR3 DNA sequence: TGTGCCAGCAGTAACCGGGACGGAAACACCATATATTTT. Its translation is CASSNRDGNTIYF.

V is TRBV25-1 and J is TRBJ2-4; a possible D gene is TRBD2 (5 bases). Germline V lookup: CDR1 MGHDK, CDR2 SYGVNS. V lost 4 bases and J lost 3, with 19 bases in between. The CDR3 spans 17 residues. This chain's CDR3 is CASSGSAGGPLKNIQYF. DNA for the CDR3: TGTGCCAGCAGTGGATCAGCCGGCGGGCCTCTCAAAAACATTCAGTACTTC.

This clone has more than one count but fewer than ten. This sequence joins TRBV11-2 and TRBJ2-3, with D uncertain. Germline-derived CDR1 and CDR2 are SGHAT and FQNNGV. The germline V and J ends were trimmed by 2 bases and 9 bases, with 6 bases remaining between them. This CDR3 has 11 amino acids. The CDR3 coding sequence is TGTGCCAGCAGCTTAATGGGGACGCAGTATTTT. This encodes CASSLMGTQYF.

This chain uses TRBV7-6 with TRBJ2-6; the match to TRBD2 covers 8 bases. V was clipped by 5 bases and J by 2 bases; unmatched bases: 2. Germline V gene sequence: CDR1 SGHVS, CDR2 FNYEAQ. The CDR3 has 15 residues. CDR3 sequence (DNA): TGTGCCAGCAGCCGTAGCGGGACTGGGGCCAACGTCCTGACTTTC. It translates to CASSRSGTGANVLTF.

This clone was seen a handful of times. The chain employs TRBV4-1 and TRBJ2-7; 7 bases fit TRBD1. Germline lookup yields CDR1 MGHRA and CDR2 YSYEKL. The J segment lost 3 bases and the V segment lost 3 bases, leaving 8 bases of the junction unmatched. The CDR3 loop spans 15 amino acids. CDR3 in amino acids: CASSHLPGQRYEQYF. In nucleotides, the CDR3 is TGCGCCAGCAGCCACCTACCGGGACAGCGCTACGAGCAGTACTTC.

The rearrangement uses TRBV4-2 and TRBJ2-3; tentative D call: TRBD1 (6 bases). From germline, CDR1 is LGHNA and CDR2 YNFKEQ. The V and J ends lost 7 bases and 2 bases respectively, with 13 bases between them. CDR3 size: 14 residues. This CDR3 is CASTSGQFTDTQYF. CDR3 nucleotides: TGTGCCAGCACATCGGGACAATTCACAGATACGCAGTATTTT.

By share of the sample, this clone is medium-sized. The V call is TRBV6-1, the J call TRBJ2-3; 10 nucleotides align to TRBD1. V lost 7 bases, J lost 3 bases, and 7 bases stayed unmatched. From germline, CDR1 is MNHNS and CDR2 SASEGT. The CDR3 length is 15 residues. In nucleotides, the CDR3 is TGTGCCAGCACCGACCGGGACAGGGGTACAGATACGCAGTATTTT. Encoded protein: CASTDRDRGTDTQYF.

The J gene is TRBJ1-5, the V gene TRBV24-1, with 11 bases lining up with TRBD1. This CDR3 comprises 16 residues. The germline CDR1 and CDR2 sequences are KGHDR and SFDVKD. V was pared by 4 bases and J by 9 bases, with 10 bases of the junction left unmatched. CDR3 protein: CATSDPGQGAPAPQHF. The CDR3 nucleotides read TGTGCCACCAGTGACCCCGGACAGGGGGCCCCGGCGCCCCAGCATTTT.

The V call is TRBV7-9, the J call TRBJ2-6; D unresolved. Trimming took off 4 bases at V and 0 bases at J, with 7 bases between the two ends. CDR1 is SEHNR and CDR2 is FQNEAQ in the germline V gene (reference sequence). CDR3 length equals 15 residues. CDR3 nucleotides: TGTGCCAGCAGCTACAGTCACTCTGGGGCCAACGTCCTGACTTTC. Amino acid sequence: CASSYSHSGANVLTF.

The genes are TRBV28 and TRBJ2-2, with 7 positions matching TRBD2. V shed 0 bases, J shed 1 base, and the junction held 5 bases outside the gene matches. The CDR3 is 17 amino acids. CDR1 MDHEN and CDR2 SYDVKM come from the germline V gene. CDR3 sequence (DNA): TGTGCCAGCAGTTTATGGACCCGGGGGGAGAACACCGGGGAGCTGTTTTTT. Translated: CASSLWTRGENTGELFF.

The chain employs TRBV7-2 and TRBJ1-6; 7 bases fit TRBD1. The CDR3 has 17 residues. Germline-derived CDR1 and CDR2 are SGHTA and FQGNSA. Trimming took 2 bases from V and 7 from J; bases not matched to a gene: 11. CDR3 in amino acids: CASSLSFPGQRNSPLHF. CDR3 DNA: TGTGCCAGCAGCTTAAGTTTCCCGGGACAGAGAAATTCACCCCTCCACTTT.

The chain joins TRBV5-3 to TRBJ1-5; 7 bases are shared with TRBD1. TRBV5-3 has ORF status, its function being uncertain. V shed 3 bases and J 0 bases; nucleotides not matched to a gene: 9. The length of the CDR3 is 17 residues. CDR3 nucleotide sequence: TGTGCCAGAAGCTCCGGGACAGCCAAATATAGCAATCAGCCCCAGCATTTT. This sequence encodes CARSSGTAKYSNQPQHF.

The sample holds a few counts of this clone. The chain joins TRBV12-3 or TRBV12-4 to TRBJ1-3, with D perhaps TRBD1 (5 bases). The length of the CDR3 is 12 residues. Trimming took 6 bases from V and 2 from J, leaving 5 bases between them. For the CDR3, the DNA is TGTGCCAGCAGGGGGCCTGGAAACACCATATATTTT. Protein sequence: CASRGPGNTIYF.

As DNA, the CDR3 is TGTGCCAGCAGCGCTTACAGGGTGGACGACGAGCAGTACTTC. Translated, it gives CASSAYRVDDEQYF. The genes are TRBV7-2 and TRBJ2-7, with D tentatively TRBD1 (6 bases). Trimming took off 5 bases at V and 5 bases at J, with 16 bases between the two ends. Germline assignment: CDR1 SGHTA and CDR2 FQGNSA. There are 14 residues in the CDR3.

CDR3 DNA sequence: TGTGCCCCATGGGGAGAAGCTTTCTTT. Translating gives CAPWGEAFF. The chain couples TRBV30 to TRBJ1-1, with D hard to call. The CDR3 runs 9 residues. Germline V CDR1 and CDR2: GTSNPN, SVGIG (reference sequence). V shed 8 bases and J shed 8 bases, with 9 bases lying between them.

The chain is built from TRBV30 and TRBJ1-1; D is undetermined. Trimming pared 3 bases from V and 0 bases from J, leaving 14 bases between. Germline lookup yields CDR1 GTSNPN and CDR2 SVGIG (reference sequence). This CDR3 is built from 15 residues. The CDR3 spells CAWSKKASMNTEAFF. The CDR3 coding sequence is TGTGCCTGGAGCAAGAAGGCCAGCATGAACACTGAAGCTTTCTTT.

The J gene is TRBJ1-6, the V gene TRBV19; TRBD1 aligns across 7 bases. CDR1 and CDR2 (germline): LNHDA, SQIVND (reference sequence). The trim removed 4 bases at V and 6 bases at J, leaving 12 bases unmatched. The CDR3 has 17 amino acids. CDR3 protein: CASSTRQGPPSNSPLHF. CDR3 coding DNA: TGTGCCAGTAGTACGAGACAGGGACCACCTAGTAATTCACCCCTCCACTTT.

The rearrangement uses TRBV25-1 and TRBJ2-2; 10 bases are shared with TRBD2. The CDR3 extends over 16 amino acids. The germline CDR1 and CDR2 sequences are MGHDK and SYGVNS. V lost 3 bases, J lost 3 bases, and 4 bases stayed unmatched. The CDR3, as DNA: TGTGCCAGCAGTGAGTTCCTAGCGGGGGACACCGGGGAGCTGTTTTTT. Its protein product is CASSEFLAGDTGELFF.

The rearrangement joins TRBV5-1 to TRBJ1-6; TRBD1 might be the D (5 bases). The CDR3 contains 15 residues. Germline V lookup: CDR1 SGHRS, CDR2 YFSETQ. V lost 5 bases to trimming and J lost 10 bases, with 19 bases between them. The CDR3 spells CASRLDSGAGSPLHF. The CDR3 DNA follows: TGCGCCAGCAGATTAGACAGCGGGGCGGGATCACCCCTCCACTTT.

The chain couples TRBV3-1 (or the pseudogene TRBV3-2) to TRBJ2-7, with TRBD2 as a possible D gene (6 bases). From germline, CDR1 is LGHDT and CDR2 YNNKEL (reference sequence). The CDR3 consists of 13 residues. The V end was cut by 7 bases, the J end by 6 bases, with 16 bases between. The CDR3 loop is CASTARDSAEQYF. The CDR3 DNA sequence: TGTGCCAGCACCGCGAGGGACTCGGCCGAGCAGTACTTC.

The CDR3 protein is CASSIGLGSTEAFF. CDR3 coding DNA: TGTGCCAGTAGTATTGGGTTGGGTAGCACTGAAGCTTTCTTT. The rearrangement joins TRBV19 to TRBJ1-1; no clear D gene. The germline gives CDR1 LNHDA, CDR2 SQIVND (reference sequence). The CDR3 contains 14 residues. V lost 3 bases and J 4 bases, leaving 12 bases between the germline ends.

This clone appeared a few times. This chain connects TRBV5-8 to TRBJ2-1, with 13 bases that match TRBD2. CDR3 size: 16 residues. V lost 4 bases and J lost 1; bases outside the gene matches: 2. CDR1 and CDR2 from the germline V gene are SGHTS and YDEGEE. The CDR3 sequence: CASSAGLAGSYNEQFF. CDR3 in DNA: TGTGCCAGCAGCGCGGGACTAGCGGGATCCTACAATGAGCAGTTCTTC.

This clone was counted a few times. The chain links TRBV24-1 to TRBJ1-5; D is unresolved. The ends were cut back, 9 bases at V and 6 bases at J, with 8 bases in the middle. This CDR3 contains 11 residues. Germline CDR1 KGHDR, CDR2 SFDVKD. CDR3 protein: CATRRCQPQHF. In nucleotides, the CDR3 is TGTGCCACCCGGAGGTGTCAGCCCCAGCATTTT.